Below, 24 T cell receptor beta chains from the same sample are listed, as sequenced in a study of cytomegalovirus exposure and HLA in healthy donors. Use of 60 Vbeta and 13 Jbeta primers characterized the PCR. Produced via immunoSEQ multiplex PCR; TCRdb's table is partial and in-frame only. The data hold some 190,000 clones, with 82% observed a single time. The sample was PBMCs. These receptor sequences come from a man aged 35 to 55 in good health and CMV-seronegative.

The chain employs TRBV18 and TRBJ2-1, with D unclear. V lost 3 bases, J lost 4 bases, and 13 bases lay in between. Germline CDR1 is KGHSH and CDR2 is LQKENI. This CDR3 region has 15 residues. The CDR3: CASSPLGDLYNEQFF. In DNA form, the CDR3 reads TGTGCCAGCTCACCTCTCGGAGATCTTTACAATGAGCAGTTCTTC.

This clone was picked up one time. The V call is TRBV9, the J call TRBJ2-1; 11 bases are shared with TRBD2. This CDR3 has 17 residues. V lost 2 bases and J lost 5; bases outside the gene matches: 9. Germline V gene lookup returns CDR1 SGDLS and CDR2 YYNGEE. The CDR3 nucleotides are TGTGCCAGCAGCGTGACTCCCGGGACTAGCGGAGACAATGAGCAGTTCTTC. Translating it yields CASSVTPGTSGDNEQFF.

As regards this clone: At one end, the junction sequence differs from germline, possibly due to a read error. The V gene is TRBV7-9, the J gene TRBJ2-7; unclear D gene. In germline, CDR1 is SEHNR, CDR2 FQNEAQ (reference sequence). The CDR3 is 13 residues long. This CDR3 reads CASSPHAGPGIDF. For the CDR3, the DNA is TGTGCCAGCAGCCCCCATGCAGGCCCCGGAATTGACTTC.

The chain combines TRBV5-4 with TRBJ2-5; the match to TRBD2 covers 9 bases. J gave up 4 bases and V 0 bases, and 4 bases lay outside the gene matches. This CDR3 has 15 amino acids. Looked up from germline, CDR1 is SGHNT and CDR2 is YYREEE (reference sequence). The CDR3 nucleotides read TGTGCCAGCAGCTTGGCTGGAGCGGGGGGAGAGACCCAGTACTTC. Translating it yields CASSLAGAGGETQYF.

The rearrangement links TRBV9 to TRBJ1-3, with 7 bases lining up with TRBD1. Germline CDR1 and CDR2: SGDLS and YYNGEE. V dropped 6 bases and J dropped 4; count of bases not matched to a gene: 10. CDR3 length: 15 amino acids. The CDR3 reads CASTSQGEKGNTIYF. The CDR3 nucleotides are TGTGCCAGCACCTCCCAGGGGGAAAAGGGAAACACCATATATTTT.

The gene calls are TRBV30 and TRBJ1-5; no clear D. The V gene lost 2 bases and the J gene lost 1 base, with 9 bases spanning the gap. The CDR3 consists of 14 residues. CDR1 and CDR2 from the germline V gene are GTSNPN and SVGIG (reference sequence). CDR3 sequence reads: CAWSIQLSNQPQHF. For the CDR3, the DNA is TGTGCCTGGAGTATACAGCTAAGCAATCAGCCCCAGCATTTT.

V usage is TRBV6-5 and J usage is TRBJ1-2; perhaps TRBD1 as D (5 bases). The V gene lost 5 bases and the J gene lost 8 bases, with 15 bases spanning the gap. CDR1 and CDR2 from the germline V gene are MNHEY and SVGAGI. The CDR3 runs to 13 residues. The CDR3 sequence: CASSEISPGGYTF. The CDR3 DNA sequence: TGTGCCAGCAGTGAAATATCTCCAGGGGGCTACACCTTC.

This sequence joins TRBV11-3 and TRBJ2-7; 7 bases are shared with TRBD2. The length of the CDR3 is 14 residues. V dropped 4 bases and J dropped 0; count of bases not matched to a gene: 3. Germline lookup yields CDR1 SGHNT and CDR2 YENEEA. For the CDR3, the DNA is TGTGCCAGCAGCTCCGGGACTAACTCCTACGAGCAGTACTTC. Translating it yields CASSSGTNSYEQYF.

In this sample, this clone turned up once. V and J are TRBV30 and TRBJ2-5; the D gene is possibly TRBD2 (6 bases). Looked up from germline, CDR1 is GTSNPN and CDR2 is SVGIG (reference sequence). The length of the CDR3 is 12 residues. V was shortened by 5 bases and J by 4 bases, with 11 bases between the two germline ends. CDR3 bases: TGTGCCTGGGAGGGACTCGCAGAGACCCAGTACTTC. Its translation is CAWEGLAETQYF.

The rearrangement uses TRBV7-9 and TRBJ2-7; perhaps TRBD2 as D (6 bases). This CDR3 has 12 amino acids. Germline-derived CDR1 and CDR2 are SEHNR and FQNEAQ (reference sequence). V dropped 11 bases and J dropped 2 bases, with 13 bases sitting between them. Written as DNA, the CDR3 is TGTGCCTATGGGGGGTCTACCTACGAGCAGTACTTC. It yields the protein CAYGGSTYEQYF.

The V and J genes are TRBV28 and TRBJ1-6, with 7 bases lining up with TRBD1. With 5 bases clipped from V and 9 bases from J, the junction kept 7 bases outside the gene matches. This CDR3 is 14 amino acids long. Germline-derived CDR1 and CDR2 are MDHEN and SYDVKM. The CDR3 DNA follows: TGTGCCAGCAGTAAATCGACAGGGTTTTCACCCCTCCACTTT. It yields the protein CASSKSTGFSPLHF.

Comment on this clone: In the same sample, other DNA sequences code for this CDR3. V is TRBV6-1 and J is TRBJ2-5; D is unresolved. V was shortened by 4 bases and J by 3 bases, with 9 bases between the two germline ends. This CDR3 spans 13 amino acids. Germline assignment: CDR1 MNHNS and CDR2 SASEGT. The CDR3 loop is CASSAGLKETQYF. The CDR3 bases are TGTGCCAGCAGTGCGGGTTTAAAAGAGACCCAGTACTTC.

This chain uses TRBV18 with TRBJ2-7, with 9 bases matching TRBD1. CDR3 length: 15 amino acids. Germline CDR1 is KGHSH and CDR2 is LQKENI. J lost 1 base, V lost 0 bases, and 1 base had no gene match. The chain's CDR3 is CASSPPGQGSYEQYF. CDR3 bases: TGTGCCAGCTCACCACCGGGACAGGGATCCTACGAGCAGTACTTC.

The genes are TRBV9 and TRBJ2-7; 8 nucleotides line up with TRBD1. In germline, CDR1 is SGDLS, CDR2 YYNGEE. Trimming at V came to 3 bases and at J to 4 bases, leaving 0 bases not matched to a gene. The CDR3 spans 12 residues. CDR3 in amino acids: CASSGTGYEQYF. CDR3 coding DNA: TGTGCCAGCAGCGGGACAGGGTACGAGCAGTACTTC.

The CDR3 DNA is TGTGCCAGCAGCTCTGGACAGGGGGGTCCGGAAGGCTACACCTTC. Translating it yields CASSSGQGGPEGYTF. The V and J genes are TRBV5-4 and TRBJ1-2; TRBD1 agrees at 10 bases. CDR3 length: 15 residues. Unmatched junction bases numbered 10, after V lost 3 bases and J lost 8 bases. Germline values: CDR1 SGHNT, CDR2 YYREEE (reference sequence).

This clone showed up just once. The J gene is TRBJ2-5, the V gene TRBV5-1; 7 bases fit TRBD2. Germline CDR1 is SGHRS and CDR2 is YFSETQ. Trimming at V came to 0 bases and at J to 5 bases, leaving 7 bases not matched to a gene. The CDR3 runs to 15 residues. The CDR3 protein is CASSLGGSGKETQYF. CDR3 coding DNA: TGCGCCAGCAGCTTGGGCGGGAGCGGGAAGGAGACCCAGTACTTC.

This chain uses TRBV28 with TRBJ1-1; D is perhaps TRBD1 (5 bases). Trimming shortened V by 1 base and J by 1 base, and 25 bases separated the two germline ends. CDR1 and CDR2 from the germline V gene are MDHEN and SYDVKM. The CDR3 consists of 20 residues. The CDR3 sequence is CASSLSPPGHHWPWNTEAFF. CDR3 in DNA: TGTGCCAGCAGTTTATCCCCACCAGGACACCACTGGCCATGGAACACTGAAGCTTTCTTT. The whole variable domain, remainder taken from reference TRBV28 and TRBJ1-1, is DVKVTQSSRYLVKRTGEKVFLECVQDMDHENMFWYRQDPGLGLRLIYFSYDVKMKEKGDIPEGYSVSREKKERFSLILESASTNQTSMYLCASSLSPPGHHWPWNTEAFFGQGTRLTVV.

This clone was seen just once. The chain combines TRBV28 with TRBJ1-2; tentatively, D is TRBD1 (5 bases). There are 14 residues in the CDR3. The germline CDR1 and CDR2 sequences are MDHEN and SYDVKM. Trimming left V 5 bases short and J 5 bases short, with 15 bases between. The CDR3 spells CASSPGGDLYGYTF. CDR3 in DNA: TGTGCCAGCAGTCCCGGAGGGGATTTGTATGGCTACACCTTC.

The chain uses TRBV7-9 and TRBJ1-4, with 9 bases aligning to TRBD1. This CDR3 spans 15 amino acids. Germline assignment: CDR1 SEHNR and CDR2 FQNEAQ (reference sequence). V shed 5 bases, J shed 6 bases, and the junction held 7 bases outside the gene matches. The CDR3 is CASSQTGGLHEKLFF. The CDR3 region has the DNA TGTGCCAGCAGCCAAACAGGGGGCCTCCATGAAAAACTGTTTTTT.

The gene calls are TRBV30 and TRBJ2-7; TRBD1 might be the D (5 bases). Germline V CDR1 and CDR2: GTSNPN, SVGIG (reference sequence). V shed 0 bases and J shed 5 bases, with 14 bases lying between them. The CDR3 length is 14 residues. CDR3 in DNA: TGTGCCTGGAGTGTACAGGCTGCGATCCACGAGCAGTACTTC. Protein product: CAWSVQAAIHEQYF.

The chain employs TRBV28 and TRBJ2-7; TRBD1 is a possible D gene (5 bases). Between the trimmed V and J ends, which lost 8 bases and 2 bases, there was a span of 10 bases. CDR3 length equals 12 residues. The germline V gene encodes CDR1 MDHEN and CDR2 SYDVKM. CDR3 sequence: CASLRVPYEQYF. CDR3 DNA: TGTGCCAGCCTCAGGGTACCCTACGAGCAGTACTTC.

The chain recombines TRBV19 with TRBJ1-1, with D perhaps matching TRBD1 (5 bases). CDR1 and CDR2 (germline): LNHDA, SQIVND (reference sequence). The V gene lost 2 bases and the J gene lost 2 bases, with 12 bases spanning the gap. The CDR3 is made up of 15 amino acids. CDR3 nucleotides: TGTGCCAGTAGTATAAGGGGCAGCTATAACACTGAAGCTTTCTTT. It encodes CASSIRGSYNTEAFF.

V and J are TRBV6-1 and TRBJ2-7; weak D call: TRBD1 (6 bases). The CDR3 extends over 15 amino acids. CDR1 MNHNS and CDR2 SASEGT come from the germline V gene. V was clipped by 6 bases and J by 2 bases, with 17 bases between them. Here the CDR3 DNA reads TGTGCCAGCAGGGTACGGACAGATGTGACCTACGAGCAGTACTTC. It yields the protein CASRVRTDVTYEQYF.

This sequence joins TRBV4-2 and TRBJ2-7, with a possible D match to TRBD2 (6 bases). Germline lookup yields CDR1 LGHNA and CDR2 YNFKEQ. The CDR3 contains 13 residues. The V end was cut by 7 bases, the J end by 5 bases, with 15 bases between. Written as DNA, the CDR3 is TGTGCCAGCAAACCTAGCGCCGCCCACGAGCAGTACTTC. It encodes CASKPSAAHEQYF.